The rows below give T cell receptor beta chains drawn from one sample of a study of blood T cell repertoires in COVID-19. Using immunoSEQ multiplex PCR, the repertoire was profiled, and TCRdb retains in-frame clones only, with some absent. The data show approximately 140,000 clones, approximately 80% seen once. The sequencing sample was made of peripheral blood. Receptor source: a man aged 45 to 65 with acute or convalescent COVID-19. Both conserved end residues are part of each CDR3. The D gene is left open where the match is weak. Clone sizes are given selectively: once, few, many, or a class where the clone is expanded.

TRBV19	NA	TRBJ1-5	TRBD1	CATGDPGQGNNQPQHF	TGTGCCACCGGAGATCCGGGACAGGGGAACAATCAGCCCCAGCATTTT
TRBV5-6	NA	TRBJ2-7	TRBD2	CASSLLAGERVPYEQYF	TGTGCCAGCAGCTTATTAGCGGGGGAGCGTGTTCCCTACGAGCAGTACTTC
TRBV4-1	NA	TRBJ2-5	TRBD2	CASSHLSGGETQYF	TGCGCCAGCAGCCATCTTAGCGGGGGAGAGACCCAGTACTTC
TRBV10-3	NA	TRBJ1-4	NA	CAISEIAGATNEKLFF	TGTGCCATCAGTGAGATAGCAGGGGCAACTAATGAAAAACTGTTTTTT
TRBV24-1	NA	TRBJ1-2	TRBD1	CATSEPGRGKGGYTF	TGTGCCACCAGTGAGCCGGGCAGGGGGAAAGGGGGCTACACCTTC
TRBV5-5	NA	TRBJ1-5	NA	CASSLDTNSNQPQHF	TGTGCCAGCAGCTTGGACACCAATAGCAATCAGCCCCAGCATTTT
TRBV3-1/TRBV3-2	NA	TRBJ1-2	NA	CASSLPGVGYTF	TGTGCCAGCAGCCTACCAGGGGTTGGCTACACCTTC
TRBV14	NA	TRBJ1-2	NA	CASSQVLGQSYGYTF	TGTGCCAGCAGCCAGGTCCTGGGACAAAGCTATGGCTACACCTTC
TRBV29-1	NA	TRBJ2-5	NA	CSADVQGMVGETQYF	TGCAGCGCTGACGTCCAGGGGATGGTGGGAGAGACCCAGTACTTC
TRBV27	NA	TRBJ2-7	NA	CASSLKTVYPYEQYF	TGTGCCAGCAGCCTCAAGACTGTGTATCCCTACGAGCAGTACTTC
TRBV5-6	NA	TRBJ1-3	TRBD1	CASSASDRPSGNTIYF	TGTGCCAGCAGCGCGTCGGACAGGCCCTCTGGAAACACCATATATTTT
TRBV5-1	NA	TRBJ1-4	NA	CASSLVGATNEKLFF	TGCGCCAGCAGCTTGGTCGGTGCAACTAATGAAAAACTGTTTTTT
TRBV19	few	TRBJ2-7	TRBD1	CASSITGGYEQYF	TGTGCCAGTAGTATAACAGGGGGCTACGAGCAGTACTTC
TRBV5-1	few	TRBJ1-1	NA	CASSLDTGGGTEAFF	TGCGCCAGCAGCTTGGACACCGGAGGTGGCACTGAAGCTTTCTTT
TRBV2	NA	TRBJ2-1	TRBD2	CASSEVASGGTNEQFF	TGTGCCAGCAGTGAAGTGGCTAGCGGGGGGACCAATGAGCAGTTCTTC
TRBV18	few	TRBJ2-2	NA	CASSPTGDGTGELFF	TGTGCCAGCTCACCAACGGGGGACGGCACCGGGGAGCTGTTTTTT
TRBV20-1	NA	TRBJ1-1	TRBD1	CSASVGTGSAFF	TGCAGTGCTAGTGTCGGGACAGGCTCGGCTTTCTTT
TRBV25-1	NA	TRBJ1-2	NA	CASSDRGALANYGYTF	TGTGCCAGCAGTGACCGCGGGGCCCTAGCTAACTATGGCTACACCTTC
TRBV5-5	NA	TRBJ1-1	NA	CASGRLTGTEAFF	TGTGCCAGCGGGCGACTTACGGGGACTGAAGCTTTCTTT
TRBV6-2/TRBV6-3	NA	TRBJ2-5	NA	CASSSLALEETQYF	TGTGCCAGCAGTTCCCTAGCGTTGGAAGAGACCCAGTACTTC
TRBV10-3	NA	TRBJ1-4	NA	CATNSATNEKLFF	TGTGCCACCAACAGTGCAACTAATGAAAAACTGTTTTTT
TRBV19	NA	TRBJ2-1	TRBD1	CASSRPGQAFKGDYNEQFF	TGTGCCAGTAGCCGACCGGGACAGGCCTTTAAGGGGGATTACAATGAGCAGTTCTTC
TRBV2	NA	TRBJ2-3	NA	CARGGTARTDTQYF	TGTGCCAGGGGCGGGACAGCCCGTACAGATACGCAGTATTTT
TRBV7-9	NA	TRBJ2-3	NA	CASSRNAKDTQYF	TGTGCCAGCAGTCGAAACGCTAAAGATACGCAGTATTTT
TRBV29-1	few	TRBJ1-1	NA	CSVVPTGTEAFF	TGCAGCGTTGTCCCGACTGGGACTGAAGCTTTCTTT
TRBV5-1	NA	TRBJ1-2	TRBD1	CASSREGQNYGYTF	TGCGCCAGCAGCCGGGAGGGACAGAACTATGGCTACACCTTC
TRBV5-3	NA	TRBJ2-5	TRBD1	CARSQYRGPETQYF	TGTGCCAGAAGCCAATACAGGGGGCCCGAGACCCAGTACTTC
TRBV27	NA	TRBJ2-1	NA	CASSLDTDEQFF	TGTGCCAGCAGCCTGGACACCGATGAGCAGTTCTTC
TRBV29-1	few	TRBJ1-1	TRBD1	CSVQSTGANTEAFF	TGCAGCGTACAATCGACAGGGGCGAACACTGAAGCTTTCTTT
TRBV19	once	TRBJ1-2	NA	CASSIGAVNYGYTF	TGTGCCAGTAGTATTGGTGCAGTTAACTATGGCTACACCTTC
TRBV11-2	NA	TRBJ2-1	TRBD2	CASSGRLAGEQFF	TGTGCCAGCAGCGGACGACTAGCGGGTGAGCAGTTCTTC
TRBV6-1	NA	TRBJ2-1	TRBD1	CASSGPTGTGTANEQFF	TGTGCCAGCAGTGGTCCAACCGGGACAGGCACTGCCAATGAGCAGTTCTTC
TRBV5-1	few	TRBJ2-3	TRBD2	CASSLGTSGGADTQYF	TGCGCCAGCAGCTTGGGGACTAGCGGGGGGGCAGATACGCAGTATTTT
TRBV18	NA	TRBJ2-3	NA	CASSPPSGGRRTDTQYF	TGTGCCAGCTCACCACCGTCTGGGGGCCGGCGCACAGATACGCAGTATTTT
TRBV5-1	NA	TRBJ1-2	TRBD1	CASSSDPGTGFYGYTF	TGCGCCAGCAGCTCGGACCCGGGGACAGGTTTCTATGGCTACACCTTC
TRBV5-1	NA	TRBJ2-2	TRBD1	CASSNEYRGSTGELFF	TGCGCCAGCAGCAATGAGTACAGGGGGTCCACCGGGGAGCTGTTTTTT
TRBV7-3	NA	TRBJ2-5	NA	CASSLGDQETQYF	TGTGCCAGCAGCTTGGGAGACCAAGAGACCCAGTACTTC
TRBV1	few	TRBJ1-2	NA	CTSNFTGIPNYGYTF	TGCACCAGCAACTTCACAGGGATCCCTAACTATGGCTACACCTTC
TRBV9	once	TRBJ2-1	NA	CASSGGENNEQFF	TGTGCCAGCTCTGGCGGGGAGAACAATGAGCAGTTCTTC
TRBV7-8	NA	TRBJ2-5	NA	CASSFGGGETQYF	TGTGCCAGCAGCTTTGGGGGCGGAGAGACCCAGTACTTC
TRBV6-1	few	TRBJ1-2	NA	CASREAGRGDYGYTF	TGTGCCAGCAGGGAAGCGGGCAGGGGAGACTATGGCTACACCTTC
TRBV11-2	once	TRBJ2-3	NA	CASSLNRGDTQYF	TGTGCCAGCAGCCTTAACCGCGGGGATACGCAGTATTTT
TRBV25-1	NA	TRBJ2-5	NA	CASSDPYEETQYF	TGTGCCAGCAGTGACCCCTATGAAGAGACCCAGTACTTC
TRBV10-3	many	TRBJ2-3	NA	CAGSGGAGTDTQYF	TGTGCCGGCTCGGGGGGCGCGGGCACAGATACGCAGTATTTT
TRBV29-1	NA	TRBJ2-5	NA	CSVEGRSYQETQYF	TGCAGCGTTGAGGGGAGGTCGTACCAAGAGACCCAGTACTTC
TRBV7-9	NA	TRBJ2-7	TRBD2	CASSPFQLAGGPRYEQYF	TGTGCCAGCAGCCCGTTTCAACTAGCGGGGGGGCCTCGCTACGAGCAGTACTTC
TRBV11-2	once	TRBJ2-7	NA	CASSLGDTEIWEQYF	TGTGCCAGCAGCTTAGGGGACACGGAAATATGGGAGCAGTACTTC
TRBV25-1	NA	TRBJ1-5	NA	CASGRNQPQHF	TGTGCCAGCGGGAGGAATCAGCCCCAGCATTTT
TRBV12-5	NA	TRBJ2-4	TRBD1	CASALKILGQGAIAKNIQYF	TGTGCTAGTGCCCTAAAAATTCTTGGTCAGGGGGCTATAGCCAAAAACATTCAGTACTTC
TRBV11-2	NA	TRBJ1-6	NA	CASSLTGPGSSPLHF	TGTGCCAGCAGCTTAACTGGGCCTGGAAGTTCACCCCTCCACTTT
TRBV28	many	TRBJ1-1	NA	CASRGKGRTEAFF	TGTGCCAGCCGGGGGAAAGGAAGGACTGAAGCTTTCTTT